Sequencing of this TCR beta chain was carried out in a study of identical twins. Each CDR3 protein gets one entry after TCRdb re-called the 5' RACE reads with MiXCR. This sample has hundreds of thousands of distinct CDR3 sequences, with 21% found just once. Germline CDR1 reads DFQATT; CDR2 reads SNEGSKA (reference sequence). The CDR3 has 15 amino acids. With 3 bases removed from V and 0 bases from J, the gap between germline ends came to 15 bases. The same sample was also used in a study of T cells expressing NK-cell markers. That paper states: Seropositivity for HCMV was found in seven of the eight sequenced donors, with one seronegative.

The sequence came from a woman between 18 and 29 years old in good health. The sequenced sample consisted of PBMCs. The chain uses TRBV20-1 and TRBJ2-7; D may be TRBD2 (6 bases). CDR3 loop: CSASGGRGTSYEQYF. Written as DNA, the CDR3 is TGCAGTGCTAGTGGGGGTCGGGGGACCTCCTACGAGCAGTACTTC.